This T cell receptor (beta chain) is from a study of shared clonotypes between healthy human individuals. Trimming cost V 5 bases and J 7 bases; bases outside gene matches: 13. This CDR3 comprises 16 residues. Germline V CDR1 and CDR2: MNHEY, SMNVEV (reference sequence). CD4+ cells yielded CD45RA+ naive and CD45RA-negative memory subsets. Findings and limits, study-wide: With several donors compared, around 5.4% of naive CD4 clonotypes were shared. Across subsets, estimated richness was generally greater for naive than for memory populations.

Assay used: immunoSEQ multiplex PCR; TCRdb lists only in-frame clones, some missing. The data show 950,000 to 1,200,000 clones, 60% to 80% seen once. On this clone itself: Its antigen is not identified.

This sequence joins TRBV27 and TRBJ1-2; 10 nucleotides agree with TRBD1. Sequenced input: memory CD4+ T cells from PBMCs. Subset reported: CD45RA-negative fraction. This receptor was identified in a man aged 18 to 29 in good health. Some clones in this sample may be carry-over from other donors' samples. The CDR3 DNA reads TGTGCCAGCAGTCCGAACGTCGGACAGGGGGGGTTTGGCTACACCTTC. Translating gives CASSPNVGQGGFGYTF.